This T cell receptor (beta chain) was recovered during a study of control samples from healthy donors and cancer patients. V lost 4 bases to trimming and J lost 6 bases; unmatched junction nucleotides: 7. Looked up from germline, CDR1 is SGHRS and CDR2 is YFSETQ. The CDR3 has 14 amino acids. Profiling relied on immunoSEQ multiplex PCR, and the TCRdb table lists in-frame clones only, not all of them. The data contain about 12,000 clones, 93% of them seen just once; the ten biggest clones take up around an eighth. Material: PBMCs. The genes are TRBV5-1 and TRBJ1-1, with 9 positions matching TRBD1. This receptor was taken from a man older than 75 with lung cancer. The CDR3 region is CASSPLTGGPEAFF. The CDR3 DNA follows: TGCGCCAGCAGCCCGCTAACAGGGGGCCCTGAAGCTTTCTTT.